The 32 T cell receptor beta chains listed next were all sequenced from one sample in a study of T-cell memory formation after mild COVID-19. TCRdb re-called the 5' RACE reads through MiXCR, storing one row per CDR3 protein. The sample has under 400,000 distinct CDR3 sequences, approximately 27% seen once. What was sequenced was PBMCs or a T cell subset sorted from them (not recorded which). The receptors here all came from an adult woman who had mild COVID-19 (a few samples of this study predate the infection). Cell type and time point are not known.

The chain recombines TRBV29-1 with TRBJ2-7; 7 bases map to TRBD1. With V trimmed by 4 bases and J by 2 bases, 2 bases remained unmatched. CDR3 length equals 12 residues. The V gene's germline CDR1 is SQVTM and CDR2 ANQGSEA. CDR3 bases: TGCAGCGTTGGGACAGGAGCCTACGAGCAGTACTTC. This encodes CSVGTGAYEQYF.

This clonotype has more than one count but fewer than ten. The V call is TRBV4-2, the J call TRBJ1-1; 10 bases agree with TRBD1. The CDR3 is 15 amino acids. Trimming cost V 1 base and J 3 bases; bases outside gene matches: 2. CDR1 is LGHNA and CDR2 is YNFKEQ in the germline V gene. In DNA, the CDR3 is TGTGCCAGCAGCCAAGGACAGGGGGCGGACACTGAAGCTTTCTTT. It translates to CASSQGQGADTEAFF.

V gene TRBV7-9 combines with J gene TRBJ2-7; D might be TRBD2 (5 bases). V lost 1 base to trimming and J lost 6 bases, with 10 bases between them. The germline CDR1 and CDR2 sequences are SEHNR and FQNEAQ (reference sequence). The CDR3 is 13 amino acids. CDR3 residues: CASSLVGIREQYF. The CDR3 DNA is TGTGCCAGCAGCTTAGTCGGGATTCGCGAGCAGTACTTC.

This clonotype was detected only a few times. The V and J genes are TRBV9 and TRBJ2-1, with D possibly being TRBD2 (7 bases). The CDR3 has 13 residues. V lost 1 base to trimming and J lost 9 bases, with 11 bases between them. Germline V lookup: CDR1 SGDLS, CDR2 YYNGEE. The CDR3 sequence: CASSVLGGGEQFF. CDR3 in DNA: TGTGCCAGCAGCGTATTGGGAGGGGGTGAGCAGTTCTTC.

This rearrangement joins TRBV29-1 to TRBJ2-3; no firm D call. The CDR3 runs 16 residues. Between the trimmed V and J ends, which lost 6 bases and 6 bases, there was a span of 25 bases. Per the germline V gene, CDR1 is SQVTM and CDR2 is ANQGSEA. The CDR3 loop reads CSVPSESVQRTDTQYF. CDR3 nucleotides: TGCAGCGTCCCCTCAGAATCGGTACAGCGTACGGATACGCAGTATTTT.

On this clonotype itself: The conserved phenylalanine or tryptophan normally closing the CDR3 is absent here, so this likely arose from a read error. V gene TRBV18 combines with J gene TRBJ2-6, with D perhaps matching TRBD1 (6 bases). There are 14 residues in the CDR3. The V end lost 3 bases, the J end lost 6 bases, and 9 bases lay between the germline ends. CDR1 is KGHSH and CDR2 is LQKENI in the germline V gene. CDR3 sequence: CASSPPGVANVLTL. CDR3 coding DNA: TGTGCCAGCTCACCTCCAGGGGTGGCCAACGTCCTGACTTTA.

The V gene is TRBV12-3 or TRBV12-4, the J gene TRBJ1-1; 8 bases align to TRBD1. This CDR3 spans 15 amino acids. With V trimmed by 5 bases and J by 0 bases, 5 bases remained unmatched. The CDR3 protein is CASSARGQMNTEAFF. The CDR3 region has the DNA TGTGCCAGCAGTGCCAGGGGGCAGATGAACACTGAAGCTTTCTTT.

This clonotype was counted only a few times. The gene calls are TRBV24-1 and TRBJ2-1, with 13 positions matching TRBD2. V lost 5 bases, J lost 5 bases, and 8 bases stayed unmatched. The CDR3 contains 17 residues. CDR1 and CDR2 (germline): KGHDR, SFDVKD. The CDR3 bases are TGTGCCACCAGTGTTGCTACTAGCGGGAGGGTAAACAATGAGCAGTTCTTC. Translation: CATSVATSGRVNNEQFF.

This clonotype was seen a few times. The rearrangement uses TRBV5-6 and TRBJ2-1; 10 positions agree with TRBD1. The CDR3 runs 16 residues. The junction had 13 bases not matched to a gene; V was cut back by 6 bases and J by 7 bases. CDR1 and CDR2 from the germline V gene are SGHDT and YYEEEE. For the CDR3, the DNA is TGTGCCAGCAACCCCCGGACAGGGGGGATTATGAATGAGCAGTTCTTC. Its protein is CASNPRTGGIMNEQFF.

As regards this clonotype: The junction and the germline gene differ at one end; a read error may be behind it. The CDR3 is CSAREPTRGNLYEQYF. As DNA, the CDR3 is TGCAGTGCCAGAGAGCCGACCAGGGGAAATTTGTACGAGCAGTACTTC. The rearrangement uses TRBV20-1 and TRBJ2-7; tentative D call: TRBD1 (6 bases). The germline V gene has CDR1 DFQATT and CDR2 SNEGSKA (reference sequence). The CDR3 totals 16 residues.

This clonotype appeared a few times. V gene TRBV3-1 combines with J gene TRBJ2-3; D call uncertain. Trimming shortened V by 0 bases and J by 1 base, and 5 bases separated the two germline ends. The CDR3 is made up of 14 amino acids. Looked up from germline, CDR1 is LGHDT and CDR2 is YNNKEL (reference sequence). CDR3 sequence reads: CASSQDLRTDTQYF. In DNA form, the CDR3 reads TGTGCCAGCAGCCAAGATTTGCGCACAGATACGCAGTATTTT.

A word on this clonotype: One junction end does not reproduce the germline sequence, and a read error may be involved. The chain employs TRBV7-7 and TRBJ1-1; a weak D match, TRBD1 (5 bases). Looked up from germline, CDR1 is SSHAT and CDR2 is FNYEAQ (reference sequence). The CDR3 loop spans 13 amino acids. CDR3 nucleotides: TGTGCTAGCAGTCCCTACCAGGGCGCTGAAGCTTTCTTT. Translating it yields CASSPYQGAEAFF.

At least ten counts were recorded for this clonotype. The chain combines TRBV24-1 with TRBJ2-2; no clear D. V lost 7 bases and J 2 bases, leaving 7 bases between the germline ends. Germline assignment: CDR1 KGHDR and CDR2 SFDVKD. The CDR3 covers 13 residues. CDR3 amino acids: CATSRFNTGELFF. CDR3 DNA: TGTGCCACCAGCAGATTTAACACCGGGGAGCTGTTTTTT.

The table lists this clonotype with many counts. The V call is TRBV2, the J call TRBJ2-2, with D unclear. V lost 4 bases to trimming and J lost 7 bases, with 4 bases between them. Germline CDR1 reads SNHLY; CDR2 reads FYNNEI. CDR3 size: 11 residues. This chain's CDR3 is CASSGSGELFF. Written as DNA, the CDR3 is TGTGCCAGCAGTGGCAGCGGGGAGCTGTTTTTT.

The chain employs TRBV18 and TRBJ2-1; D tentatively reads TRBD1 or TRBD2 (5 bases each). V shed 8 bases and J shed 0 bases, with 11 bases lying between them. The length of the CDR3 is 14 residues. Germline CDR1 reads KGHSH; CDR2 reads LQKENI. Here the CDR3 DNA reads TGTGCCAGCGGACGGGACGGCTCCTACAATGAGCAGTTCTTC. Translated: CASGRDGSYNEQFF.

This clonotype has only a few counts. V and J are TRBV4-3 and TRBJ2-7; D is unresolved. The ends were cut back, 0 bases at V and 1 base at J, with 7 bases in the middle. CDR3 length equals 14 residues. Germline lookup yields CDR1 LGHNA and CDR2 YSLEER. This CDR3 reads CASSQDGWSYEQYF. The CDR3 region has the DNA TGCGCCAGCAGCCAAGATGGCTGGTCCTACGAGCAGTACTTC.

This sequence joins TRBV6-1 and TRBJ2-7, with unresolved D. This CDR3 has 13 amino acids. Germline CDR1 reads MNHNS; CDR2 reads SASEGT. Trimming pared 0 bases from V and 0 bases from J, leaving 3 bases between. This CDR3 reads CASSEADSYEQYF. In DNA, the CDR3 is TGTGCCAGCAGTGAAGCTGACTCCTACGAGCAGTACTTC.

The rearrangement uses TRBV12-3 or TRBV12-4 and TRBJ2-5; D is ambiguous. The CDR3 is 13 residues long. Deletions cut 10 bases from V and 5 bases from J, with 17 bases between. The DNA of the CDR3 is TGTGCCATCACGCAGTCCCTCGGGGAGACCCAGTACTTC. Its translation is CAITQSLGETQYF.

V usage is TRBV5-1 and J usage is TRBJ1-2; maybe TRBD1 (5 bases). Trimming took 3 bases from V and 6 from J, leaving 18 bases between them. This CDR3 region has 15 residues. CDR1 and CDR2 (germline): SGHRS, YFSETQ. This chain's CDR3 is CASSSRGGALNGYTF. The CDR3 nucleotides read TGCGCCAGCAGCTCCCGTGGTGGGGCGCTGAATGGCTACACCTTC. The full variable domain, completed using reference TRBV5-1 and TRBJ1-2, is KAGVTQTPRYLIKTRGQQVTLSCSPISGHRSVSWYQQTPGQGLQFLFEYFSETQRNKGNFPGRFSGRQFSNSRSEMNVSTLELGDSALYLCASSSRGGALNGYTFGSGTRLTVV.

This clonotype occurred a few times. V gene TRBV2 combines with J gene TRBJ2-2, with D perhaps matching TRBD1 or TRBD2 (5 bases each). This CDR3 has 14 amino acids. Trimming removed 9 bases at V and 2 bases at J, with 13 bases between. CDR1 and CDR2 from the germline V gene are SNHLY and FYNNEI. The CDR3 coding sequence is TGTGCCAGTTTACGGGACGAAAACACCGGGGAGCTGTTTTTT. Translating gives CASLRDENTGELFF.

This CDR3 is CSARDLSGGPKQFF. The CDR3 bases are TGCAGTGCTAGAGATCTGAGCGGGGGACCTAAACAGTTCTTC. The chain combines TRBV20-1 with TRBJ2-1; 8 positions match TRBD2. The CDR3 loop spans 14 amino acids. Germline values: CDR1 DFQATT, CDR2 SNEGSKA (reference sequence). The V gene end was trimmed by 0 bases and the J gene end by 13 bases; junction bases not matched to a gene: 11.

This clonotype was observed a handful of times. The chain uses TRBV5-1 and TRBJ2-7; 9 bases map to TRBD1. CDR1 and CDR2 from the germline V gene are SGHRS and YFSETQ. J gave up 4 bases and V 0 bases, and 8 bases lay outside the gene matches. This CDR3 is built from 16 residues. CDR3 nucleotides: TGCGCCAGCAGCTTGGTTGGCGGGACAGGGCCTTACGAGCAGTACTTC. Amino acids: CASSLVGGTGPYEQYF.

This clonotype has more than one count but fewer than ten. The chain uses TRBV6-2 or TRBV6-3 and TRBJ1-5; possibly TRBD1 for D (5 bases). With 3 bases removed from V and 5 bases from J, the gap between germline ends came to 8 bases. The CDR3 is made up of 13 amino acids. Per germline, CDR1 MNHEY and CDR2 SVGEGT. CDR3 bases: TGTGCCAGCAGTTATATGGGACATCAGCCCCAGCATTTT. This translates into CASSYMGHQPQHF.

V and J are TRBV7-9 and TRBJ2-2, with D unclear. Deletions cut 2 bases from V and 4 bases from J, with 8 bases between. Germline CDR1 and CDR2: SEHNR and FQNEAQ (reference sequence). This CDR3 has 14 amino acids. CDR3 sequence: CASSLSTTTGELFF. For the CDR3, the DNA is TGTGCCAGCAGCTTATCTACAACCACCGGGGAGCTGTTTTTT. The variable domain in full, with the rest retrieved from reference TRBV7-9 and TRBJ2-2, is DTGVSQNPRHKITKRGQNVTFRCDPISEHNRLYWYRQTLGQGPEFLTYFQNEAQLEKSRLLSDRFSAERPKGSFSTLEIQRTEQGDSAMYLCASSLSTTTGELFFGEGSRLTVL.

V usage is TRBV7-6 and J usage is TRBJ2-1; D is uncertain. The germline V gene has CDR1 SGHVS and CDR2 FNYEAQ. V was trimmed by 4 bases and J by 5 bases, leaving 12 bases between them. This CDR3 comprises 14 residues. In DNA form, the CDR3 reads TGTGCCAGCAGCTCGACTCGCGGCAACAATGAGCAGTTCTTC. Its protein is CASSSTRGNNEQFF. Supplemented by reference TRBV7-6 and TRBJ2-1, the full variable domain reads GAGVSQSPRYKVTKRGQDVALRCDPISGHVSLYWYRQALGQGPEFLTYFNYEAQQDKSGLPNDRFSAERPEGSISTLTIQRTEQRDSAMYRCASSSTRGNNEQFFGPGTRLTVL.

V gene TRBV29-1 combines with J gene TRBJ2-7; D remains ambiguous. V lost 7 bases to trimming and J lost 0 bases, with 19 bases between them. Germline CDR1 SQVTM, CDR2 ANQGSEA. There are 15 residues in the CDR3. The CDR3 is CSAARRRVNSYEQYF. In nucleotides, the CDR3 is TGCAGCGCTGCTAGACGCCGGGTTAACTCCTACGAGCAGTACTTC.

This clonotype was picked up a small number of times. The chain is built from TRBV11-2 and TRBJ2-1; D unclear. Germline V gene data show CDR1 as SGHAT and CDR2 as FQNNGV. The CDR3 is 13 residues long. V was trimmed by 6 bases and J by 5 bases, leaving 11 bases between them. CDR3 DNA: TGTGCCAGCAGACGGGCCTCAGACAATGAGCAGTTCTTC. Amino acid sequence: CASRRASDNEQFF.

The rearrangement uses TRBV7-2 and TRBJ2-7; 8 nucleotides agree with TRBD1. Per germline, CDR1 SGHTA and CDR2 FQGNSA. CDR3 length: 15 amino acids. J was trimmed by 3 bases and V by 5 bases; bases with no gene match: 9. The CDR3 reads CASSRSRQGFYEQYF. The CDR3 nucleotides are TGTGCCAGCAGCCGGTCGCGACAGGGGTTCTACGAGCAGTACTTC.

V usage is TRBV20-1 and J usage is TRBJ1-2; D uncertain. Trimming took off 5 bases at V and 4 bases at J, with 11 bases between the two ends. The CDR3 runs 12 residues. CDR1 and CDR2 from the germline V gene are DFQATT and SNEGSKA (reference sequence). DNA for the CDR3: TGCAGTGCTGGACCCCCTCGCTATGGCTACACCTTC. This gives the protein CSAGPPRYGYTF.

The gene calls are TRBV12-3 or TRBV12-4 and TRBJ2-3; D might be TRBD1 (5 bases). The length of the CDR3 is 14 residues. The ends were cut back, 6 bases at V and 8 bases at J, with 18 bases in the middle. The CDR3 nucleotides read TGTGCCAGCAGCATCCGCAGGGCAGGTTCTACGCAGTATTTT. This codes for CASSIRRAGSTQYF.

This clonotype was detected only a few times. J is TRBJ2-3 and V is TRBV12-3 or TRBV12-4; the D call may be TRBD1 or TRBD2 (5 bases each). V was cut by 3 bases and J by 4 bases, with 11 bases left in between. This CDR3 spans 14 amino acids. CDR3 region: CASSFSVGPDTQYF. CDR3 nucleotide sequence: TGTGCCAGCAGTTTTAGCGTGGGGCCAGATACGCAGTATTTT.

The J gene is TRBJ2-6, the V gene TRBV27, with TRBD1 matching over 11 bases. The CDR3 spans 19 residues. CDR1 is MNHEY and CDR2 is SMNVEV in the germline V gene (reference sequence). The ends lost 3 bases at V and 0 bases at J; junction bases unmatched: 7. CDR3 loop: CASSFGLGTGGSGANVLTF. DNA of the CDR3: TGTGCCAGCAGTTTTGGTCTCGGGACAGGGGGCTCTGGGGCCAACGTCCTGACTTTC.